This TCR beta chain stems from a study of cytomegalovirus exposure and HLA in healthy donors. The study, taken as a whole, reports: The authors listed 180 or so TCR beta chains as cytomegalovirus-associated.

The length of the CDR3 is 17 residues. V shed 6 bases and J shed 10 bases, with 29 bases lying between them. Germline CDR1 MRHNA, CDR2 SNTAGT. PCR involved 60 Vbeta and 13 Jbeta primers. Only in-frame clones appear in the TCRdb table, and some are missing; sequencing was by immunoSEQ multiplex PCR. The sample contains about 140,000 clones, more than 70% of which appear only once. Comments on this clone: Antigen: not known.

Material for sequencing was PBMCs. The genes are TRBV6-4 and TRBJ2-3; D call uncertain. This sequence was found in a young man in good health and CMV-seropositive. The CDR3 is CASREHYKYIARPAQYF. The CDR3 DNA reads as TGTGCCAGCAGGGAGCATTATAAGTACATCGCCCGACCGGCGCAGTATTTT.